This T cell receptor beta chain came from a study of blood T cell repertoires in COVID-19. About the study: Samples taken during acute and convalescent COVID-19 were collected in the United States, Italy and Spain. Sample material is recorded as cDNA or gDNA derived from T cells, B-cell-depleted T cells, or PBMCs.

Measured with immunoSEQ multiplex PCR; TCRdb has only the in-frame clones, and not every one. The repertoire holds 95,000 to 150,000 clones, with roughly 89% as singletons. V gave up 4 bases and J gave up 4 bases; unmatched junction bases: 7. The CDR3 runs to 14 residues. CDR1 and CDR2 from the germline V gene are SGHNT and YYREEE (reference sequence). The clonotype was recovered from a man aged 35 to 55 with acute or convalescent COVID-19. V usage is TRBV5-4 and J usage is TRBJ1-2, with 7 bases fitting TRBD1. The sample taken for sequencing was peripheral blood. CDR3 sequence reads: CASSAKGAPYGYTF. The CDR3 region has the DNA TGTGCCAGCAGCGCGAAGGGGGCCCCCTATGGCTACACCTTC. The whole variable domain, remainder taken from reference TRBV5-4 and TRBJ1-2, is ETGVTQSPTHLIKTRGQQVTLRCSSQSGHNTVSWYQQALGQGPQFIFQYYREEENGRGNFPPRFSGLQFPNYSSELNVNALELDDSALYLCASSAKGAPYGYTFGSGTRLTVV.